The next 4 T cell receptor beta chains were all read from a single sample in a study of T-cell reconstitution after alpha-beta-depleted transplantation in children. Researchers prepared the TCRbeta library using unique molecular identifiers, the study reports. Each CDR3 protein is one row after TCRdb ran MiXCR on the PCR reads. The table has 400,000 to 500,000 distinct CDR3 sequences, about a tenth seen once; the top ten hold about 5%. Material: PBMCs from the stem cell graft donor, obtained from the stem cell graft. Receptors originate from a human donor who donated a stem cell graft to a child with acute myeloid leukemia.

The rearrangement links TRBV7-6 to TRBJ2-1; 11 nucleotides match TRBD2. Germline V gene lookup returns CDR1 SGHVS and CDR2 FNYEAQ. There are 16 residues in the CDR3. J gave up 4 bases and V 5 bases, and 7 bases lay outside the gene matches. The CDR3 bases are TGTGCCAGCAGCCTATTTAGCGGGAGGGGTTACAATGAGCAGTTCTTC. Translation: CASSLFSGRGYNEQFF.

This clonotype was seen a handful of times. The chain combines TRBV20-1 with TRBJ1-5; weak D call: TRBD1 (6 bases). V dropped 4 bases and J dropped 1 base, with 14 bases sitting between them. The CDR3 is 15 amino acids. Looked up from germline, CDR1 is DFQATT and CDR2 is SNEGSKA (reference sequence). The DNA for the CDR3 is TGCAGTGCTAAAAGACAGGCCCTAAGCAATCAGCCCCAGCATTTT. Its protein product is CSAKRQALSNQPQHF.

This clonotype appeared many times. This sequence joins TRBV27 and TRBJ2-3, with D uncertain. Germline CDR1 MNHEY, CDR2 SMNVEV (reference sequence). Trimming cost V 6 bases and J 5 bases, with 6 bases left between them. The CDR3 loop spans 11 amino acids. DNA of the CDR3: TGTGCCAGCAGGATTGGAGATACGCAGTATTTT. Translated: CASRIGDTQYF.

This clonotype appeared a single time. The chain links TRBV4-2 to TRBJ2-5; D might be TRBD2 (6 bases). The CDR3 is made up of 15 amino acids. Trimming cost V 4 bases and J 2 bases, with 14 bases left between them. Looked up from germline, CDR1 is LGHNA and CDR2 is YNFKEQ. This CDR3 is CASSPTGVKQETQYF. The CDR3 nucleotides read TGTGCCAGCAGCCCGACGGGGGTGAAACAAGAGACCCAGTACTTC.